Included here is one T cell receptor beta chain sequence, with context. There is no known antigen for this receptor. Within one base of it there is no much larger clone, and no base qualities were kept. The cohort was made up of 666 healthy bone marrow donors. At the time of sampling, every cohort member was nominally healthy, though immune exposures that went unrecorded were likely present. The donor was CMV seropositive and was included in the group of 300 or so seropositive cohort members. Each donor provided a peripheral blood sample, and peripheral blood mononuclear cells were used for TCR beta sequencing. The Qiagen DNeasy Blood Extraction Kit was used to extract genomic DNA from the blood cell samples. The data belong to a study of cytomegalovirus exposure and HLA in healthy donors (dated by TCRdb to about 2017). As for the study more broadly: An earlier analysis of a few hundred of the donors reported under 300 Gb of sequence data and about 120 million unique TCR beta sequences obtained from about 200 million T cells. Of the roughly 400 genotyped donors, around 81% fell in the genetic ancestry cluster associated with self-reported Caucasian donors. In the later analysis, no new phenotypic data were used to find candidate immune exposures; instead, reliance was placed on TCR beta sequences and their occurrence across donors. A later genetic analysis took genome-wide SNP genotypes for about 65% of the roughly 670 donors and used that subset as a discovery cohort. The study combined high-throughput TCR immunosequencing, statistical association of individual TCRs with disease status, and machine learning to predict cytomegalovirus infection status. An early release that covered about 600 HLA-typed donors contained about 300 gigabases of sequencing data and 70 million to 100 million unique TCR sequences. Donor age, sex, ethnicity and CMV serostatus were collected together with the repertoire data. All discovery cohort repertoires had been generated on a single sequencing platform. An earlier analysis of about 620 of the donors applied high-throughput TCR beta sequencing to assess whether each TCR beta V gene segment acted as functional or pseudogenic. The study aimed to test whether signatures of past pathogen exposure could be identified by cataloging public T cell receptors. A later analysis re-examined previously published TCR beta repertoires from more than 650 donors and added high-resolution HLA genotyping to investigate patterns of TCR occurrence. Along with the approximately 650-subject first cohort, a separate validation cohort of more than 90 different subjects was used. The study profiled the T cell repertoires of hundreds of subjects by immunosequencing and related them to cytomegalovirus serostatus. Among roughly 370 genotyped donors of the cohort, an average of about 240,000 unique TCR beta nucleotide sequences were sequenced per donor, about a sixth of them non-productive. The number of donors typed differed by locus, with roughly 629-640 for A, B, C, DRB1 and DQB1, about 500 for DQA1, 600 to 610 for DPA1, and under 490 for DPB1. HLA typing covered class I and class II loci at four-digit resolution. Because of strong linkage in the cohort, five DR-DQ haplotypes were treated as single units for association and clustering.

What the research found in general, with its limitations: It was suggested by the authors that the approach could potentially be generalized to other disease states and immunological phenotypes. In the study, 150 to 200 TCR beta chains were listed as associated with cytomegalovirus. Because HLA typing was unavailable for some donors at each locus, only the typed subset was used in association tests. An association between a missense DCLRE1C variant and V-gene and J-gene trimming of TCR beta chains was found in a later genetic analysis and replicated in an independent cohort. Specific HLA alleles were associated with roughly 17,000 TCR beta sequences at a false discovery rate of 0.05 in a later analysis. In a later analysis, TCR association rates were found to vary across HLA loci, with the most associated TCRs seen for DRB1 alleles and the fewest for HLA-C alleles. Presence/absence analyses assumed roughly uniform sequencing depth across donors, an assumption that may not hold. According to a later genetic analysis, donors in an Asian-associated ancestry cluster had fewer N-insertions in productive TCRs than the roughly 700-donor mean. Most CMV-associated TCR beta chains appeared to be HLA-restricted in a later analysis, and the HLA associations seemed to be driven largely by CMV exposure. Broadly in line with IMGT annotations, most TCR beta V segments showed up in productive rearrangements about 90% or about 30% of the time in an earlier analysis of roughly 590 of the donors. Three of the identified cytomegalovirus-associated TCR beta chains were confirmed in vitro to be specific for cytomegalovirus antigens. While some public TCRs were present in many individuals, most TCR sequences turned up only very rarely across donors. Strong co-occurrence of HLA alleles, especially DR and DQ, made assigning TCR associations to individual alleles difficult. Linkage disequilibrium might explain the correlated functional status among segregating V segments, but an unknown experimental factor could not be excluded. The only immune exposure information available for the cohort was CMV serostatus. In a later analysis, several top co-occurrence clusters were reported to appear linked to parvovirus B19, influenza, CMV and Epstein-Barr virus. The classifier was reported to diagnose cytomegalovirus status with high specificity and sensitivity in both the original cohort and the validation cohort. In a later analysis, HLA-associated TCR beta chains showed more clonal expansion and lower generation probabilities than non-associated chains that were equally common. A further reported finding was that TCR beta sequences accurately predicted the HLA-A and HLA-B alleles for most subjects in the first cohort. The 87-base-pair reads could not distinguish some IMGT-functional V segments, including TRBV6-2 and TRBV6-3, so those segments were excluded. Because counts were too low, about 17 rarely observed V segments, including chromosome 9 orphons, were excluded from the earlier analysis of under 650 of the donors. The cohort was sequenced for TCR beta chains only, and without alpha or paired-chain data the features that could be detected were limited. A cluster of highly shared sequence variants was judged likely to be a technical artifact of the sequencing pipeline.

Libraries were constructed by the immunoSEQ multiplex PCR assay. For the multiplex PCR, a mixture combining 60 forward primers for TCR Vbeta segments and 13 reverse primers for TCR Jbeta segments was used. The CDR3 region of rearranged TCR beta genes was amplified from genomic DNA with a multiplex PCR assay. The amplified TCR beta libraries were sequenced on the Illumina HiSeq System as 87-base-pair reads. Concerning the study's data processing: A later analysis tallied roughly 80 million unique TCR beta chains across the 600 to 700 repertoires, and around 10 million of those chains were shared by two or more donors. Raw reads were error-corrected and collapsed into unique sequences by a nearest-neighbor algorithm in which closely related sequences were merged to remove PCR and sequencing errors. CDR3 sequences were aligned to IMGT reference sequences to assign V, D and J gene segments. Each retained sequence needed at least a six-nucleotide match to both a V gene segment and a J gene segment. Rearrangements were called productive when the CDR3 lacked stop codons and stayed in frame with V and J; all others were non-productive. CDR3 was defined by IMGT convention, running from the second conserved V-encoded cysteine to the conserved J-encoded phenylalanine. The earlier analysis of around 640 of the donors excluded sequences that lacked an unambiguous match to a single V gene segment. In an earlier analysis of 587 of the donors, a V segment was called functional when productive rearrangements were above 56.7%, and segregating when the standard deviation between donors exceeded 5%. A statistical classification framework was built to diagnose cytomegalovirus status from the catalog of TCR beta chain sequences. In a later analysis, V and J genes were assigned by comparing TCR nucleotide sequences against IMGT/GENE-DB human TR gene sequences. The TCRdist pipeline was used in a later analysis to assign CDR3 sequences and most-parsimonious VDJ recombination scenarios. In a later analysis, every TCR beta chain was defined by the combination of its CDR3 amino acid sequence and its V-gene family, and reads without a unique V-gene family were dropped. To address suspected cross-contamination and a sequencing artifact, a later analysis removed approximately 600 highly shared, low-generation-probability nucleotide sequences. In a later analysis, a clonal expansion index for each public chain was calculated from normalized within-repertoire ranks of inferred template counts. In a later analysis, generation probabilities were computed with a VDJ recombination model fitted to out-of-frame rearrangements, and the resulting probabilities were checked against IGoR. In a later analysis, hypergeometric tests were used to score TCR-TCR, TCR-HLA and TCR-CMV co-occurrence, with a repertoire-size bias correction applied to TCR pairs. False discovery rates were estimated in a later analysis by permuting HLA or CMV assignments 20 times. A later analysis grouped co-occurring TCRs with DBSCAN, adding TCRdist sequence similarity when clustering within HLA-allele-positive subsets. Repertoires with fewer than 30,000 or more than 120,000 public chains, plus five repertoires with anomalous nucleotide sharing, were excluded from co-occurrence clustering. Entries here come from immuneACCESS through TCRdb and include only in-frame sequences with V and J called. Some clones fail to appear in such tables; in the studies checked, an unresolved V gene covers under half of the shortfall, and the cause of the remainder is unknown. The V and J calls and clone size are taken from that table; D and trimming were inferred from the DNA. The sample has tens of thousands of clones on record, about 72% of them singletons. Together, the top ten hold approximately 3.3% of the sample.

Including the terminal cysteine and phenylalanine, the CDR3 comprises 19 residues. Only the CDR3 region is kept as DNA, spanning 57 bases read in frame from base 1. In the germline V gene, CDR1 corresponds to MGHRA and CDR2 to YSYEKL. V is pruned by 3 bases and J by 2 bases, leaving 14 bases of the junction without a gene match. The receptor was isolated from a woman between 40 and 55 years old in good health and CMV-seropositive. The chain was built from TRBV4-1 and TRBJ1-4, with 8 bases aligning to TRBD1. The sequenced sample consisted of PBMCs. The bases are TGCGCCAGCAGCCAGATTACCGGGAGGAGGGACAGGACTAATGAAAAACTGTTTTTT. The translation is CASSQITGRRDRTNEKLFF.